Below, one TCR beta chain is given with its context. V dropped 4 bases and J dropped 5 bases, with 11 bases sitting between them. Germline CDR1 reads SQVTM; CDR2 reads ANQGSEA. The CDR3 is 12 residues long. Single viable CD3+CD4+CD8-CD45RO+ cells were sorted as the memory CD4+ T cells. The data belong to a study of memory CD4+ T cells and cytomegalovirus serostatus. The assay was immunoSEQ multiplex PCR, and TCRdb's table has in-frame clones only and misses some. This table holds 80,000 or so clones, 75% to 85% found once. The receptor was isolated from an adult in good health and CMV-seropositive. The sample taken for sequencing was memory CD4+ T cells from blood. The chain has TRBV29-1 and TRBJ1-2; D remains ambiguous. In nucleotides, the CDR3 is TGCAGCGTTGCCGGGCTGATTTATGGCTACACCTTC. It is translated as CSVAGLIYGYTF.